Reported below is one T cell receptor beta chain. Its antigen is as yet unknown. The CDR3 runs to 14 residues. V lost 6 bases to trimming and J lost 6 bases; unmatched junction nucleotides: 3. Germline-derived CDR1 and CDR2 are MDHEN and SYDVKM. Using immunoSEQ multiplex PCR, the repertoire was profiled, and TCRdb retains in-frame clones only, with some absent. The sample includes 100,000 to 150,000 clones, 80% to 90% of them seen just once. The donors were part of the validation cohort of 100 to 150 subjects. That cohort was separate from the first cohort, which comprised roughly 670 subjects. The data were obtained in a study of cytomegalovirus exposure and HLA in healthy donors. Study-wide results and limits: Whilst most TCR sequences proved rare, a subset of public TCRs occurred across many donors. The study listed around 150 cytomegalovirus-associated TCR beta chains.

Sequences were obtained from PBMCs. The chain joins TRBV28 to TRBJ1-6, with 9 bases lining up with TRBD1. This TCR was recovered from a woman in her late teens or twenties in good health and CMV-seronegative. The CDR3 DNA reads as TGTGCCAGCAGCGGGGGACAGGGTAATTCACCCCTCCACTTT. Protein sequence: CASSGGQGNSPLHF.